These 17 T cell receptor beta chains share one sample of origin, sequenced in a study of blood T cell repertoires in COVID-19. Profiled with immunoSEQ multiplex PCR; TCRdb holds only in-frame clones, not every one. The sample shows roughly 40,000 clones, more than 85% of them seen only once. Sequencing was done on a sample of peripheral blood. Source of these receptors: a human donor in a cohort sampled during active COVID-19.

The chain is built from TRBV23-1 and TRBJ1-6, with 10 bases that match TRBD1. TRBV23-1 is labeled an ORF, and its function is uncertain. V trimming: 2 bases; J trimming: 8 bases; junction bases outside the gene matches: 6. The CDR3 sequence is 16 residues long. The CDR3 nucleotides read TGCGCCAGCAGTCAACTTCGCGGGACAGGGGATTCACCCCTCCACTTT. This gives the protein CASSQLRGTGDSPLHF.

This clone was recorded a few times. The genes are TRBV24-1 and TRBJ1-5, with D possibly TRBD1 on 6 matching bases. CDR1 is KGHDR, CDR2 SFDVKD, per germline. The ends were cut back, 3 bases at V and 6 bases at J, with 11 bases in the middle. CDR3 length equals 14 residues. CDR3 DNA: TGTGCCACCAGTGATACAGGGAGGGGTCAGCCCCAGCATTTT. Translating gives CATSDTGRGQPQHF.

CDR3 DNA sequence: TGCAGCGTTGAAGAGACAGGGAAATTTTATGAGCAGTTCTTC. It specifies CSVEETGKFYEQFF. This chain joins TRBV29-1 and TRBJ2-1; 7 bases map to TRBD1. CDR3 size: 14 residues. The J segment lost 8 bases and the V segment lost 0 bases, leaving 7 bases of the junction unmatched. Germline V gene sequence: CDR1 SQVTM, CDR2 ANQGSEA.

This rearrangement joins TRBV6-2 or TRBV6-3 to TRBJ2-7; the match to TRBD1 covers 8 bases. CDR3 length equals 16 residues. The trim removed 2 bases at V and 2 bases at J, leaving 8 bases unmatched. The germline V gene has CDR1 MNHEY and CDR2 SVGEGT. The CDR3 DNA follows: TGTGCCAGCAGTTACACCTTTTGGACAGGGACCTACGAGCAGTACTTC. This sequence encodes CASSYTFWTGTYEQYF.

The V call is TRBV11-2, the J call TRBJ1-6; D is ambiguous. The V and J ends lost 0 bases and 7 bases respectively, with 10 bases between them. This CDR3 spans 15 amino acids. Germline V gene sequence: CDR1 SGHAT, CDR2 FQNNGV. This chain's CDR3 is CASSLEITGNSPLHF. The CDR3 DNA reads as TGTGCCAGCAGCTTAGAAATTACGGGGAATTCACCCCTCCACTTT.

V usage is TRBV28 and J usage is TRBJ1-1; TRBD1 matches at 7 bases. J was trimmed by 5 bases and V by 3 bases; bases with no gene match: 3. There are 13 residues in the CDR3. The germline gives CDR1 MDHEN, CDR2 SYDVKM. CDR3 nucleotides: TGTGCCAGCAGTTTGAGGGGGCGGACTGAAGCTTTCTTT. Translation gives CASSLRGRTEAFF.

This sequence joins TRBV6-5 and TRBJ2-7; D is perhaps TRBD1 (5 bases). Germline V gene sequence: CDR1 MNHEY, CDR2 SVGAGI. V was clipped by 2 bases and J by 2 bases, with 10 bases between them. This CDR3 contains 14 residues. CDR3 residues: CASSYDRTAYEQYF. DNA of the CDR3: TGTGCCAGCAGTTACGACAGAACCGCCTACGAGCAGTACTTC.

This chain connects TRBV30 to TRBJ2-5, with D perhaps matching TRBD2 (6 bases). Germline lookup yields CDR1 GTSNPN and CDR2 SVGIG (reference sequence). CDR3 size: 15 residues. With 3 bases removed from V and 3 bases from J, the gap between germline ends came to 17 bases. In DNA, the CDR3 is TGTGCCTGGAGACGGCTCGGGAGCGGTAAAGAGACCCAGTACTTC. This codes for CAWRRLGSGKETQYF.

The count of this clone is one. The chain couples TRBV5-1 to TRBJ2-5; possible D gene TRBD2, 6 bases. The CDR3 has 17 amino acids. Trimming removed 4 bases at V and 5 bases at J, with 24 bases between. The V gene's germline CDR1 is SGHRS and CDR2 YFSETQ. CDR3 DNA: TGCGCCAGCAGCGTATATGATGGGTCTCGAAGCGGGGAGACCCAGTACTTC. It is translated as CASSVYDGSRSGETQYF.

This sequence joins TRBV11-2 and TRBJ2-1; 7 bases are shared with TRBD2. The CDR3 sequence is 15 residues long. From germline, CDR1 is SGHAT and CDR2 FQNNGV. The trim removed 0 bases at V and 5 bases at J, leaving 4 bases unmatched. DNA of the CDR3: TGTGCCAGCAGCTTAGAAGCGGGAATAAACAATGAGCAGTTCTTC. Amino acid sequence: CASSLEAGINNEQFF.

The chain uses TRBV24-1 and TRBJ2-1; TRBD2 agrees at 11 bases. Germline-derived CDR1 and CDR2 are KGHDR and SFDVKD. After removal of 3 bases from V and 4 bases from J, the junction contained 4 bases not matched to a gene. The CDR3 consists of 16 residues. CDR3: CATSDETSGGYNEQFF. The CDR3 region has the DNA TGTGCCACCAGTGATGAAACTAGCGGGGGATACAATGAGCAGTTCTTC.

The V and J genes are TRBV5-1 and TRBJ2-6, with TRBD1 matching over 8 bases. The CDR3 length is 18 residues. The V gene end was trimmed by 1 base and the J gene end by 0 bases; junction bases not matched to a gene: 6. The V gene's germline CDR1 is SGHRS and CDR2 YFSETQ. The CDR3 loop reads CASSLIPGGFSGANVLTF. The CDR3 bases are TGCGCCAGCAGCTTGATACCAGGGGGCTTCTCTGGGGCCAACGTCCTGACTTTC.

In DNA form, the CDR3 reads TGTGCCAGCTCACCACCGCAGGGGGCATGGGAGACCCAGTACTTC. The encoded protein is CASSPPQGAWETQYF. The V call is TRBV18, the J call TRBJ2-5; 8 nucleotides match TRBD1. The CDR3 totals 15 residues. V lost 0 bases to trimming and J lost 5 bases; unmatched junction nucleotides: 5. From germline, CDR1 is KGHSH and CDR2 LQKENI.

This chain connects TRBV15 to TRBJ1-5; D ambiguous. The V end lost 0 bases, the J end lost 5 bases, and 5 bases lay between the germline ends. The CDR3 is 13 residues long. CDR1 is LNHNV, CDR2 YYDKDF, per germline (reference sequence). CDR3 loop: CATSRDPDQPQHF. In DNA, the CDR3 is TGTGCCACCAGCAGAGATCCCGATCAGCCCCAGCATTTT.

This chain links TRBV7-2 with TRBJ2-2; D is possibly TRBD1 (5 bases). The V gene lost 3 bases and the J gene lost 2 bases, with 7 bases spanning the gap. The CDR3 loop spans 14 amino acids. CDR1 is SGHTA and CDR2 is FQGNSA in the germline V gene. The CDR3 DNA reads TGTGCCAGCAGCTTCGACAGAAACACCGGGGAGCTGTTTTTT. Residues: CASSFDRNTGELFF.

J is TRBJ2-2 and V is TRBV5-1; 15 bases line up with TRBD2. The V gene's germline CDR1 is SGHRS and CDR2 YFSETQ. The CDR3 has 18 residues. With 1 base clipped from V and 7 bases from J, the junction kept 8 bases outside the gene matches. This CDR3 reads CASSLPGLAGGLGGELFF. In nucleotides, the CDR3 is TGCGCCAGCAGCTTGCCCGGACTAGCGGGGGGGCTTGGCGGGGAGCTGTTTTTT. Looking up the rest from reference TRBV5-1 and TRBJ2-2 gives the full variable domain: KAGVTQTPRYLIKTRGQQVTLSCSPISGHRSVSWYQQTPGQGLQFLFEYFSETQRNKGNFPGRFSGRQFSNSRSEMNVSTLELGDSALYLCASSLPGLAGGLGGELFFGEGSRLTVL.

This chain joins TRBV11-2 and TRBJ2-7; D possibly corresponds to TRBD1 (5 bases). This CDR3 comprises 13 residues. Trimming took 5 bases from V and 4 from J, leaving 12 bases between them. CDR1 SGHAT and CDR2 FQNNGV come from the germline V gene. The CDR3 DNA reads as TGTGCCAGCAGCCCACTGGGGCGATACGAGCAGTACTTC. This gives the protein CASSPLGRYEQYF.